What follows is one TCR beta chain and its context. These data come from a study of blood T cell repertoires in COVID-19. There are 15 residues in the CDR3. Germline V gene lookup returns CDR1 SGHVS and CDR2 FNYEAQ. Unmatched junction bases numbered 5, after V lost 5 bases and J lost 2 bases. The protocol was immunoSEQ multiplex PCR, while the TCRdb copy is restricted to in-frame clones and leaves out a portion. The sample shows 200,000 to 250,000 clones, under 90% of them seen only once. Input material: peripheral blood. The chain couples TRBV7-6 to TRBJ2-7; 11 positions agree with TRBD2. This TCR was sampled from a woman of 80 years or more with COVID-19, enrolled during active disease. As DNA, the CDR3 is TGTGCCAGCAGCCCCCGTAGCGGGGGGGCCTACGAGCAGTACTTC. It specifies CASSPRSGGAYEQYF.